This is a list of T cell receptor beta chains from one sample in a study of CD8 T cells in ankylosing spondylitis. TCRdb independently ran MiXCR on the 5' RACE reads; one entry per CDR3 protein. Of 130,000 or so distinct CDR3 sequences in the sample, 6% to 8.5% were seen once. Source material: blood, either unsorted or a sorted T cell fraction (not recorded which). The receptors come from a male donor with ankylosing spondylitis or in good health (not recorded which). Both conserved end residues are part of each CDR3. D genes are given only for firm matches. Rows give clone size only sometimes, using once, few, many, or a class for an expanded clone.

D gene	clone size	V gene	J gene	CDR3 protein	CDR3 DNA
TRBD1	many	TRBV11-2	TRBJ2-5	CASRGQGLRETQYF	TGTGCCAGCAGAGGACAGGGGCTGAGGGAGACCCAGTACTTC
TRBD1	many	TRBV5-1	TRBJ2-7	CASSLTGTGVREQYF	TGCGCCAGCAGCTTAACCGGGACAGGGGTAAGGGAGCAGTACTTC
-	-	TRBV28	TRBJ2-6	CASSFGVTGANVLTF	TGTGCCAGCAGTTTCGGGGTGACTGGGGCCAACGTCCTGACTTTC
-	many	TRBV12-3/TRBV12-4	TRBJ2-6	CASSLSPGNSGANVLTF	TGTGCCAGCAGTTTATCGCCGGGGAACTCTGGGGCCAACGTCCTGACTTTC
-	many	TRBV12-3/TRBV12-4	TRBJ2-7	CASSPRGDSYEQYF	TGTGCCAGCAGTCCGAGGGGGGACTCCTACGAGCAGTACTTC
-	many	TRBV2	TRBJ1-1	CASSETGREAFF	TGTGCCAGCAGTGAAACAGGGAGGGAAGCTTTCTTT
TRBD1	many	TRBV6-1	TRBJ1-4	CASSADRGTLNEKLFF	TGTGCCAGCAGTGCAGACAGGGGGACACTAAATGAAAAACTGTTTTTT
TRBD1	many	TRBV28	TRBJ2-3	CASSLAMTGGSTDTQYF	TGTGCCAGCAGTTTAGCAATGACAGGGGGCAGCACAGATACGCAGTATTTT
TRBD1	many	TRBV28	TRBJ1-2	CASTPTGGSYGYTF	TGTGCCAGCACCCCTACAGGGGGCTCCTATGGCTACACCTTC
TRBD1	many	TRBV25-1	TRBJ2-7	CASSDGQGWSGEQYF	TGTGCCAGCAGTGATGGACAGGGATGGTCCGGCGAGCAGTACTTC
TRBD1	many	TRBV7-8	TRBJ1-5	CASSLTGGANQPQHF	TGTGCCAGCAGTCTCACAGGGGGCGCCAATCAGCCCCAGCATTTT
TRBD1	-	TRBV7-8	TRBJ1-1	CASSDTTGGNTEAFF	TGTGCCAGCAGCGATACGACAGGGGGGAACACTGAAGCTTTCTTT
TRBD2	many	TRBV5-1	TRBJ2-5	CASSLVSGIGETQYF	TGCGCCAGCAGCTTGGTGAGCGGGATAGGAGAGACCCAGTACTTC
-	many	TRBV7-3	TRBJ1-1	CASSLDDGRPPNTEAFF	TGTGCCAGCAGCTTAGACGACGGCCGACCGCCGAACACTGAAGCTTTCTTT
-	many	TRBV7-2	TRBJ2-3	CASSFEVADTQYF	TGTGCCAGCAGCTTTGAAGTGGCAGATACGCAGTATTTT
-	many	TRBV28	TRBJ2-5	CASSLVADKETQYF	TGTGCCAGCAGTTTAGTCGCAGACAAAGAGACCCAGTACTTC
-	many	TRBV15	TRBJ2-3	CATSSRLADTQYF	TGTGCCACCAGCTCCCGACTAGCAGATACGCAGTATTTT